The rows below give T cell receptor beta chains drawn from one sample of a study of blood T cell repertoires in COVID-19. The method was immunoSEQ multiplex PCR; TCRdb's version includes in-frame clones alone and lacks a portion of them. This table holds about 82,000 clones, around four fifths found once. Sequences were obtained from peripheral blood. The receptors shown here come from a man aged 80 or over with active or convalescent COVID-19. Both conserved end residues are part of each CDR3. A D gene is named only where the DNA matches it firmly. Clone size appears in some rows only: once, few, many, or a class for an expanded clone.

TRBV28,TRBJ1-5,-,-,CASSPPDRPYQPQHF,TGTGCCAGCAGTCCCCCCGACAGGCCCTATCAGCCCCAGCATTTT
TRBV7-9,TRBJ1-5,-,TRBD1,CASSYAGGDNQPQHF,TGTGCCAGCAGCTATGCAGGGGGAGACAATCAGCCCCAGCATTTT
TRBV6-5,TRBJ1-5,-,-,CANGSGGNQPQHF,TGTGCCAACGGGTCCGGAGGCAATCAGCCCCAGCATTTT
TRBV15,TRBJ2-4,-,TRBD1,CATSRDRRRQGVDIQYF,TGTGCCACCAGCAGAGATCGGCGCAGACAGGGCGTCGACATTCAGTACTTC
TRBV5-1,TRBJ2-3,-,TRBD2,CASSLVQRGASTDTQYF,TGCGCCAGCAGCTTGGTCCAGCGGGGGGCCAGCACAGATACGCAGTATTTT
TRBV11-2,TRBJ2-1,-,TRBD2,CASSFSGRGNEQFF,TGTGCCAGCAGCTTTAGCGGGAGAGGCAATGAGCAGTTCTTC
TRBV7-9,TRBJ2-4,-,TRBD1,CASSLLGQGDKNIQYF,TGTGCCAGCAGCTTACTTGGCCAGGGGGACAAAAACATTCAGTACTTC
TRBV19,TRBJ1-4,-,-,CASSVWGLENEKLFF,TGTGCCAGTAGTGTGTGGGGGCTTGAGAATGAAAAACTGTTTTTT
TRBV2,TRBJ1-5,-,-,CASSVEQGINQPQHF,TGTGCCAGCAGTGTAGAACAGGGAATCAATCAGCCCCAGCATTTT
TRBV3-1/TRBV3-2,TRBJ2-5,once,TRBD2,CASSLSSGQETQYF,TGTGCCAGCAGCTTATCTAGCGGTCAAGAGACCCAGTACTTC
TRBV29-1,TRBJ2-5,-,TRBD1,CSVAGGEGETQYF,TGCAGCGTGGCAGGGGGCGAGGGAGAGACCCAGTACTTC
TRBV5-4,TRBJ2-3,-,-,CASSLASDTQYF,TGTGCCAGCAGCTTGGCGTCGGATACGCAGTATTTT
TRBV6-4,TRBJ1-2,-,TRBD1,CASSTGTGYGYTF,TGTGCCAGCAGTACCGGGACAGGGTACGGCTACACCTTC
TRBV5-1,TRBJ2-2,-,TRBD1,CASRVGTGTNTGELFF,TGCGCCAGCCGAGTGGGGACAGGGACCAACACCGGGGAGCTGTTTTTT
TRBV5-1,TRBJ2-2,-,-,CASSLAGRNTGELFF,TGCGCCAGCAGCTTGGCCGGGAGGAACACCGGGGAGCTGTTTTTT
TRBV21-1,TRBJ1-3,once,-,CASRSAGNRSGNTIYF,TGTGCCAGCAGATCGGCGGGAAATCGCTCTGGAAACACCATATATTTT
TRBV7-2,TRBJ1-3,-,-,CASSYLQGAGNTIYF,TGTGCCAGCAGCTACTTACAGGGAGCTGGAAACACCATATATTTT
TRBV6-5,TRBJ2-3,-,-,CASSFSVGSGADTQYF,TGTGCCAGCAGTTTTAGTGTCGGTTCCGGGGCAGATACGCAGTATTTT
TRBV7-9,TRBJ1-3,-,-,CASSLTVNSGNTIYF,TGTGCCAGCAGCCTAACAGTTAACTCTGGAAACACCATATATTTT
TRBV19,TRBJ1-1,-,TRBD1,CASSTNRGVSTEAFF,TGTGCCAGTAGTACAAACAGGGGAGTTAGCACTGAAGCTTTCTTT
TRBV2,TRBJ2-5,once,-,CASIRGGRRETQYF,TGTGCCAGCATTAGGGGGGGGCGCCGGGAGACCCAGTACTTC
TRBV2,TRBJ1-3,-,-,CASSRWGQRSGNTIYF,TGTGCCAGCTCTCGATGGGGGCAGCGCTCTGGAAACACCATATATTTT
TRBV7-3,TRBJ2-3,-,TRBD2,CASSFSGIGNTQYF,TGTGCCAGCAGCTTTAGCGGGATTGGGAATACGCAGTATTTT
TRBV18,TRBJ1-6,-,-,CASSPPGGASNSPLHF,TGTGCCAGCTCACCCCCGGGTGGGGCCTCAAATTCACCCCTCCACTTT
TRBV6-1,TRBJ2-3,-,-,CASSERRDTQYF,TGTGCCAGCAGTGAACGGAGGGATACGCAGTATTTT
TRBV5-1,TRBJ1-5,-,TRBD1,CASSPGGSGQPQHF,TGCGCCAGCAGCCCAGGGGGCTCGGGTCAGCCCCAGCATTTT
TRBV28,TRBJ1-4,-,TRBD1,CASSFLDRGGEKLFF,TGTGCCAGCAGTTTCCTTGACAGGGGTGGTGAAAAACTGTTTTTT
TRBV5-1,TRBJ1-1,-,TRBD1,CASSLGGDSSKAFF,TGCGCCAGCAGCTTGGGAGGGGACAGCTCGAAAGCTTTCTTT
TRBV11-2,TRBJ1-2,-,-,CASSSGQGYGYTF,TGTGCCAGCAGCTCGGGACAAGGGTATGGCTACACCTTC
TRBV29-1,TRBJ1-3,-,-,CSWSGGRGNTIYF,TGCAGCTGGAGCGGGGGGCGAGGAAACACCATATATTTT
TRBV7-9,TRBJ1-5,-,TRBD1,CASSKGQPPDQPQHF,TGTGCCAGCAGCAAGGGACAGCCTCCAGATCAGCCCCAGCATTTT
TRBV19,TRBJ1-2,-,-,CASSIAAVGYTF,TGTGCCAGTAGTATAGCGGCGGTCGGCTACACCTTC
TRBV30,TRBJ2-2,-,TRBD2,CAWRASGNTGELFF,TGTGCCTGGAGGGCTAGCGGAAACACCGGGGAGCTGTTTTTT
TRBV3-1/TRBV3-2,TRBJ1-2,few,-,CASSQDVRYGYTF,TGTGCCAGCAGCCAAGATGTCCGGTATGGCTACACCTTC
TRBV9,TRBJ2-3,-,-,CASSVSVFTDTQYF,TGTGCCAGCAGCGTTAGCGTCTTCACAGATACGCAGTATTTT
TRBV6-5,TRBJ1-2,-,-,CASTTGQGNYGYTF,TGTGCCAGCACCACTGGGCAGGGTAACTATGGCTACACCTTC
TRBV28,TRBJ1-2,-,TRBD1,CASRVPGQGWYTF,TGTGCCAGCAGAGTCCCGGGACAGGGGTGGTACACCTTC
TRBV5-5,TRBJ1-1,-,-,CASILVGGWDTEAFF,TGTGCCAGCATCCTCGTTGGGGGCTGGGACACTGAAGCTTTCTTT
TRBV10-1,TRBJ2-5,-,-,CASSESGPQETQYF,TGCGCCAGCAGTGAGTCCGGTCCGCAAGAGACCCAGTACTTC
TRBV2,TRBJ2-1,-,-,CASSLQGGTYNEQFF,TGTGCCAGCAGCTTACAGGGGGGGACCTACAATGAGCAGTTCTTC
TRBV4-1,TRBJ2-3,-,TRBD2,CASSLQPATSGRPTDTQYF,TGCGCCAGCAGCCTTCAACCCGCGACTAGCGGGAGACCCACAGATACGCAGTATTTT
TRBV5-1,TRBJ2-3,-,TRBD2,CASSLSGRDGTDTQYF,TGCGCCAGCAGCTTGTCCGGGAGGGATGGTACAGATACGCAGTATTTT
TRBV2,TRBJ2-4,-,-,CASSALRGKSDQYF,TGTGCCAGCAGTGCCCTTAGGGGGAAGAGTGATCAGTACTTC
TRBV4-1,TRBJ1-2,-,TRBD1,CASSQVTGGANYGYTF,TGCGCCAGCAGCCAAGTAACAGGGGGTGCTAACTATGGCTACACCTTC
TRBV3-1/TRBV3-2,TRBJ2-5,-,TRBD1,CASSGDRGMTQYF,TGTGCCAGCAGTGGGGACAGGGGCATGACCCAGTACTTC
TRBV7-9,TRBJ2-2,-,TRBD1,CASSLKAGTGIGELFF,TGTGCCAGCAGCTTAAAGGCCGGGACAGGGATCGGGGAGCTGTTTTTT
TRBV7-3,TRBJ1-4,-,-,CASSLMGRGTNEKLFF,TGTGCCAGCAGCTTAATGGGGCGGGGGACTAATGAAAAACTGTTTTTT
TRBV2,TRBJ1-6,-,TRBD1,CASRRLTGGNSPLHF,TGTGCCAGCAGGCGGTTAACAGGGGGGAATTCACCCCTCCACTTT
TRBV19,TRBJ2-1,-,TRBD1,CASSIDRDRVSNEQFF,TGTGCCAGTAGTATAGATCGCGACAGGGTCTCCAATGAGCAGTTCTTC
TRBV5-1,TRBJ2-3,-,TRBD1,CASSPQGADTDTQYF,TGCGCCAGCAGCCCCCAGGGGGCCGACACAGATACGCAGTATTTT
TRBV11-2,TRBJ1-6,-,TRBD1,CASSFAGQDSPLHF,TGTGCCAGCAGCTTTGCGGGACAGGATTCACCCCTCCACTTT
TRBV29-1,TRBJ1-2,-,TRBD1,CSVERGTGGVWYGYTF,TGCAGCGTTGAGCGCGGGACAGGTGGTGTATGGTATGGCTACACCTTC
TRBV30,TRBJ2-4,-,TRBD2,CAWSSAGTTKNIQYF,TGTGCCTGGAGTTCAGCCGGGACTACCAAAAACATTCAGTACTTC